Below are 13 T cell receptor beta chains sequenced from a single sample in a study of T cell responses to AZD1222 COVID-19 vaccine (dated by TCRdb to about 2021). In light of the paper, this sample's time point label describes: sample from adult after SARS-CoV-2 infection, after symptom onset. The library was obtained by the immunoSEQ multiplex PCR assay. Sourced from immuneACCESS, this table was stored by TCRdb with only in-frame sequences that have V and J called. A share of the clones is absent; for the studies checked, an unresolved V gene accounts for under half, and the remainder has no known explanation. Here the sample has some 150,000 clones; 88% occur a single time. In total, the top ten clones hold 6.9% of the sample. The material sequenced was peripheral blood, taken after recovery from COVID-19. All receptors come from an adult who had recovered from COVID-19.

The chain links TRBV18 to TRBJ1-2; 7 nucleotides agree with TRBD1. The ends lost 2 bases at V and 3 bases at J; junction bases unmatched: 9. Germline CDR1 reads KGHSH; CDR2 reads LQKENI. The CDR3 consists of 16 residues. The CDR3 region is CASSPKKGGLYYGYTF. The CDR3 DNA sequence: TGTGCCAGCTCACCAAAGAAAGGGGGCTTGTACTATGGCTACACCTTC.

This clone showed up just once. This rearrangement joins TRBV9 to TRBJ2-3; D ambiguous. Per germline, CDR1 SGDLS and CDR2 YYNGEE. The CDR3 contains 12 residues. Trimming removed 0 bases at V and 6 bases at J, with 5 bases between. Here the CDR3 DNA reads TGTGCCAGCAGCGTAGAGATGGATACGCAGTATTTT. It yields the protein CASSVEMDTQYF.

The CDR3 nucleotides are TGTGCCAGCAGCTTGTTTCATCGTGACACCGGGGAGCTGTTTTTT. Amino acid sequence: CASSLFHRDTGELFF. The rearrangement uses TRBV7-6 and TRBJ2-2; no clear D gene. Germline values: CDR1 SGHVS, CDR2 FNYEAQ. This CDR3 is built from 15 residues. Between the trimmed V and J ends, which lost 3 bases and 3 bases, there was a span of 11 bases.

J is TRBJ2-7 and V is TRBV6-6; no clear D gene. The V end lost 5 bases, the J end lost 0 bases, and 20 bases lay between the germline ends. Germline lookup yields CDR1 MNHNY and CDR2 SVGAGI (reference sequence). The CDR3 sequence is 17 residues long. The CDR3 bases are TGTGCCAGCAGTCCCTCTTTAGTGGGTCATGACTCCTACGAGCAGTACTTC. It is translated as CASSPSLVGHDSYEQYF.

CDR3 protein: CASSLGGGLIQETQYF. As DNA, the CDR3 is TGTGCCAGCAGCTTGGGAGGGGGCCTGATACAAGAGACCCAGTACTTC. The rearrangement links TRBV5-4 to TRBJ2-5, with TRBD1 matching 7 bases. Germline V gene lookup returns CDR1 SGHNT and CDR2 YYREEE (reference sequence). Trimming removed 0 bases from V and 2 bases from J; junction bases left unmatched: 7. The CDR3 extends over 16 amino acids.

The chain is built from TRBV29-1 and TRBJ1-5; D call uncertain. V lost 8 bases to trimming and J lost 6 bases, with 14 bases between them. Germline assignment: CDR1 SQVTM and CDR2 ANQGSEA. CDR3 length equals 12 residues. CDR3 loop: CSIGTAGQPQHF. CDR3 sequence (DNA): TGCAGCATCGGCACTGCGGGTCAGCCCCAGCATTTT.

The V call is TRBV28, the J call TRBJ2-2, with 10 bases that match TRBD1. CDR1 and CDR2 (germline): MDHEN, SYDVKM. V was pared by 4 bases and J by 5 bases, with 7 bases of the junction left unmatched. The CDR3 spans 16 residues. The CDR3 DNA sequence: TGTGCCAGCAGTTCTGTGGGACAGGGGAGGACCGGGGAGCTGTTTTTT. It encodes CASSSVGQGRTGELFF.

CDR3 protein: CASHGPHSSYNEQFF. CDR3 bases: TGTGCCAGCCATGGTCCCCACTCATCTTACAATGAGCAGTTCTTC. The V call is TRBV14, the J call TRBJ2-1; D not resolved. The germline gives CDR1 SGHDN, CDR2 FVKESK. Trimming cost V 8 bases and J 4 bases, with 18 bases left between them. This CDR3 is 15 amino acids long.

This clone was seen a single time. This chain links TRBV18 with TRBJ1-6; D is unresolved. This CDR3 contains 15 residues. Germline CDR1 KGHSH, CDR2 LQKENI. V lost 8 bases, J lost 4 bases, and 15 bases lay in between. CDR3 protein: CASRGSAQYNSPLHF. CDR3 bases: TGTGCCAGCCGCGGATCGGCCCAATATAATTCACCCCTCCACTTT.

The genes are TRBV6-1 and TRBJ2-5; 7 nucleotides align to TRBD1. Germline lookup yields CDR1 MNHNS and CDR2 SASEGT. V dropped 7 bases and J dropped 3; count of bases not matched to a gene: 5. The CDR3 extends over 13 amino acids. The CDR3 DNA is TGTGCCAGCACCTTGGACAGGAAAGAGACCCAGTACTTC. Amino acid sequence: CASTLDRKETQYF.

The genes are TRBV20-1 and TRBJ2-5; tentatively, D is TRBD1 (5 bases). The CDR3 is 15 residues long. V lost 3 bases and J lost 1, with 15 bases in between. Germline lookup yields CDR1 DFQATT and CDR2 SNEGSKA (reference sequence). The CDR3 coding sequence is TGCAGTGCTAGTGGGGCCGACAGTTTCCAAGAGACCCAGTACTTC. Translation gives CSASGADSFQETQYF.

The rearrangement joins TRBV7-8 to TRBJ2-7; D gene uncertain. The CDR3 is 17 residues long. Looked up from germline, CDR1 is SGHVS and CDR2 is FQNEAQ. Trimming cost V 3 bases and J 3 bases, with 21 bases left between them. The DNA for the CDR3 is TGTGCCAGCAGCTTGGTCCCGTCAGAACCCTCTCTCTACGAGCAGTACTTC. Protein product: CASSLVPSEPSLYEQYF. Complete variable domain (other parts from reference TRBV7-8 and TRBJ2-7): GAGVSQSPRYKVAKRGQDVALRCDPISGHVSLFWYQQALGQGPEFLTYFQNEAQLDKSGLPSDRFFAERPEGSVSTLKIQRTQQEDSAVYLCASSLVPSEPSLYEQYFGPGTRLTVT.

The genes are TRBV18 and TRBJ1-1; D might be TRBD1 (6 bases). CDR1 KGHSH and CDR2 LQKENI come from the germline V gene. V gave up 0 bases and J gave up 1 base, with 18 bases separating them. The CDR3 extends over 18 amino acids. CDR3 residues: CASSPPTFRGARNTEAFF. CDR3 in DNA: TGTGCCAGCTCACCACCGACCTTTAGGGGGGCCCGGAACACTGAAGCTTTCTTT.